The 26 T cell receptor beta chains in this list originate from one sample, sequenced in a study of T cell clonality in common variable immunodeficiency. Sequenced by immunoSEQ multiplex PCR; TCRdb stores in-frame clones only, minus some. There are some 28,000 clones in the sample, none observed a single time. Sequenced: peripheral blood mononuclear cells. Source of these receptors: a person aged 18 to 69 in good health.

This clone was found many times. The read ends 3 residues before the CDR3 terminus; that terminus is restored from the germline J gene. The rearrangement links TRBV10-3 to TRBJ1-1; D perhaps matches TRBD1 (6 bases). CDR1 is ENHRY, CDR2 SYGVKD, per germline. V lost 4 bases, J lost 0 bases, and 12 bases lay in between. The CDR3 is 15 amino acids. The CDR3 here is CAISARTVMNTEAFF. The CDR3 DNA, read in part, is TGTGCCATCAGTGCTCGGACAGTAATGAACACTGAA.

This clone occurred many times. The observed sequence ends 3 residues before the CDR3 terminus, with the missing tail filled in from the germline J gene. This chain connects TRBV6-4 to TRBJ2-6; D not certain. Germline assignment: CDR1 MRHNA and CDR2 SNTAGT. CDR3 length: 15 residues. V dropped 2 bases and J dropped 4 bases, with 9 bases sitting between them. The CDR3 loop is CASSDQNLGANVLTF. The sequenced CDR3 bases are TGTGCCAGCAGTGACCAGAATTTGGGGGCCAACGTC.

Concerning this clone itself: The read finishes 3 residues shy of the CDR3 end, and the germline J gene is used to complete it. This chain joins TRBV5-1 and TRBJ2-2; 9 bases are a match to TRBD1. CDR3 size: 15 residues. CDR1 and CDR2 from the germline V gene are SGHRS and YFSETQ. Trimming cost V 4 bases and J 6 bases; bases outside gene matches: 7. Here the CDR3 reads CASSPSGQGAGELFF. Incomplete CDR3 DNA: TGCGCCAGCAGCCCATCGGGACAGGGTGCCGGGGAG.

To note about this clone: Read sequence stops 3 residues before the CDR3 end, and the germline J gene provides the missing end. The chain has TRBV7-7 and TRBJ2-3; D may be TRBD2 (5 bases). V was clipped by 1 base and J by 2 bases, with 7 bases between them. This CDR3 has 14 amino acids. Germline V gene lookup returns CDR1 SSHAT and CDR2 FNYEAQ (reference sequence). CDR3 bases read: TGTGCCAGCAGCTTAGGCGGGCCCACAGATACG. It yields the protein CASSLGGPTDT. The full CDR3 sequence reads CASSLGGPTDTQYF.

This clone was seen repeatedly, ten times or more. Sequencing ends 3 residues short of the CDR3 end; the germline J gene provides the rest. This chain connects TRBV5-1 to TRBJ2-2; no firm D call. Germline CDR1 is SGHRS and CDR2 is YFSETQ. V lost 3 bases to trimming and J lost 1 base, with 10 bases between them. The CDR3 runs 15 residues. This chain's CDR3 is CASSSTSQNTGELFF. The CDR3 bases that were read are TGCGCCAGCAGCTCCACCAGTCAGAACACCGGGGAG.

This clone was found many times. Read sequence stops 3 residues before the CDR3 end, and the germline J gene provides the missing end. J is TRBJ1-3 and V is TRBV18; D is unclear. Germline CDR1 reads KGHSH; CDR2 reads LQKENI. V gave up 3 bases and J gave up 1 base, with 7 bases separating them. This CDR3 is built from 14 residues. This CDR3 is CASSPAGSGNTIYF. The DNA read from the CDR3 is TGTGCCAGCTCACCGGCGGGGTCTGGAAACACC.

The sample holds many counts of this clone. The read is 3 residues too short to cover the CDR3 end, so that end is filled in from the germline J gene. The J gene is TRBJ2-7, the V gene TRBV19; perhaps TRBD1 as D (5 bases). Germline values: CDR1 LNHDA, CDR2 SQIVND (reference sequence). The CDR3 has 15 residues. The germline V and J ends were trimmed by 1 base and 6 bases, with 16 bases remaining between them. CDR3 DNA, as far as it was read: TGTGCCAGTAGTATAGCATCAGGGTCGGCCTTCGAG. Amino acid sequence: CASSIASGSAFE. The entire CDR3 sequence reads CASSIASGSAFEQYF.

The sample holds many counts of this clone. The read stops 3 residues short of the end of the CDR3; the missing end is completed from the germline J gene. This chain links TRBV20-1 with TRBJ1-2; 9 bases align to TRBD1. This CDR3 is 15 amino acids long. Losses at the gene ends were 0 bases for V and 4 bases for J; bases not matched to a gene: 6. CDR1 is DFQATT, CDR2 SNEGSKA, per germline (reference sequence). The CDR3 sequence: CSAREGRDRVYGYTF. The part of the CDR3 DNA that was read is TGCAGTGCTAGAGAGGGGCGGGACAGGGTCTATGGC.

This clone was observed a few times. The sequence runs out 3 residues before the end of the CDR3; the remainder is reconstructed from the germline J gene. The J gene is TRBJ2-3, the V gene TRBV7-2; 9 bases are a match to TRBD1. V lost 7 bases to trimming and J lost 3 bases; unmatched junction nucleotides: 8. The germline V gene encodes CDR1 SGHTA and CDR2 FQGNSA. This CDR3 region has 15 residues. CDR3 sequence reads: CASMGTGGKTDTQYF. The sequenced part of the CDR3 DNA is TGTGCCAGCATGGGCACAGGGGGCAAAACAGATACG.

Only a few counts were recorded for this clone. The read is 3 residues too short to cover the CDR3 end, so that end is filled in from the germline J gene. The sample has other DNA sequences that encode this CDR3 too. The chain employs TRBV7-2 and TRBJ1-3, with 7 bases fitting TRBD1. In germline, CDR1 is SGHTA, CDR2 FQGNSA. CDR3 size: 15 residues. The trim removed 6 bases at V and 0 bases at J, leaving 5 bases unmatched. CDR3 sequence reads: CASSRQGGSGNTIYF. The DNA read from the CDR3 is TGTGCCAGCAGTCGACAGGGAGGCTCTGGAAACACC.

The table lists this clone with many counts. CDR3 protein: CASTFGQSYNSPLHF. The sequenced part of the CDR3 DNA is TGTGCCAGTACTTTTGGTCAGTCCTATAATTCACCC. The gene calls are TRBV19 and TRBJ1-6, with D unclear. The CDR3 end is not reached by the read, which stops 3 residues before it; the germline J gene fills it in. The germline V and J ends were trimmed by 7 bases and 1 base, with 11 bases remaining between them. The CDR3 consists of 15 residues. The germline V gene has CDR1 LNHDA and CDR2 SQIVND (reference sequence).

This clone has ten or more counts. The read gets to within 3 residues of the CDR3 end, and the germline J gene fills in the rest. The gene calls are TRBV7-3 and TRBJ1-4; D may be TRBD1 (5 bases). CDR1 and CDR2 (germline): SGHTA, FQGTGA. The length of the CDR3 is 16 residues. The V end lost 1 base, the J end lost 7 bases, and 16 bases lay between the germline ends. CDR3 DNA (partial): TGTGCCAGCAGCTTAAATCCACCCAGGGCAGGTGAAAAA. Translating it yields CASSLNPPRAGEK. The whole CDR3 region reads CASSLNPPRAGEKLFF.

This clone has a count of ten or more. The read terminates 3 residues ahead of where the CDR3 ends, so the germline J gene completes it. The chain is built from TRBV7-2 and TRBJ2-7; D is undetermined. The CDR3 has 11 amino acids. In germline, CDR1 is SGHTA, CDR2 FQGNSA. Trimming removed 5 bases from V and 4 bases from J, with 6 bases in between. This CDR3 is CASSLRYEQYF. CDR3 DNA, as far as it was read: TGTGCCAGCAGCCTCAGATACGAG.

This clone was recorded at least ten times. Partial CDR3 DNA: TGTGCCAGCAGCTTGGAAGGAGGGCAGTCACCC. This sequence encodes CASSLEGGQSP. In full, the CDR3 is CASSLEGGQSPLHF. The gene calls are TRBV5-4 and TRBJ1-6; D gene uncertain. The CDR3 end lies 3 residues beyond the end of the read and is filled in from the germline J gene. Germline loops: CDR1 SGHNT, CDR2 YYREEE (reference sequence). Trimming took 0 bases from V and 10 from J, leaving 11 bases between them. This CDR3 region has 14 residues.

This clone came up many times. The observed sequence ends 3 residues before the CDR3 terminus, with the missing tail filled in from the germline J gene. The rearrangement uses TRBV28 and TRBJ2-3, with D uncertain. The germline V gene encodes CDR1 MDHEN and CDR2 SYDVKM. The CDR3 length is 14 residues. Incomplete CDR3 DNA: TGTGCCAGCAGTTTTTACGGTAGCAATCAGCCG. Translating it yields CASSFYGSNQP. The CDR3 as a whole reads CASSFYGSNQPQYF.

The sequenced CDR3 bases are TGTGCCAGCAGTGCTCTTGACAGAGATCAGCCC. Translating gives CASSALDRDQP. In full, the CDR3 is CASSALDRDQPQHF. The gene calls are TRBV2 and TRBJ1-5, with D perhaps TRBD1 (5 bases). The read ends 3 residues shy of where the CDR3 ends; the end is completed using the germline J gene. Trimming took off 4 bases at V and 5 bases at J, with 12 bases between the two ends. CDR1 SNHLY and CDR2 FYNNEI come from the germline V gene. This CDR3 is built from 14 residues.

As to this clone: The read stops 3 residues short of the end of the CDR3; the missing end is completed from the germline J gene. The chain uses TRBV2 and TRBJ2-3; D is unclear. In germline, CDR1 is SNHLY, CDR2 FYNNEI. Trimming took off 4 bases at V and 5 bases at J, with 16 bases between the two ends. The CDR3 loop spans 15 amino acids. CDR3 DNA, as far as it was read: TGTGCCAGCAGTGGCATATTTCTTTCACAAGATACG. This codes for CASSGIFLSQDT. The whole CDR3 sequence is CASSGIFLSQDTQYF.

This clone was counted many times. The covered CDR3 bases are TGCAGTGCTAGAAAACCTGCAAGGGACACTGAA. Translating gives CSARKPARDTE. Given in full, the CDR3 is CSARKPARDTEAFF. The chain employs TRBV20-1 and TRBJ1-1; D call uncertain. The read finishes 3 residues shy of the CDR3 end, and the germline J gene is used to complete it. Per germline, CDR1 DFQATT and CDR2 SNEGSKA (reference sequence). The CDR3 totals 14 residues. Trimming took off 2 bases at V and 3 bases at J, with 13 bases between the two ends.

About this clone itself: One end of the junction is discordant with germline, which a read error may explain. With the read ending 3 residues before the CDR3 end, the germline J gene is used to fill in that end. The same CDR3 arises from other DNA sequences in this sample as well. The V and J genes are TRBV7-8 and TRBJ1-3; a weak D match, TRBD1 (5 bases). The CDR3 length is 15 residues. Germline V gives CDR1 SGHVS, CDR2 FQNEAQ. CDR3 loop: CASTTYRSSGNTIYF. The sequenced CDR3 bases are TGTGCCAGCACCACTTACAGGAGCTCTGGAAACACA.

The table lists this clone with many counts. Read coverage stops 3 residues before the CDR3 terminus; the germline J gene supplies the remainder. The chain has TRBV19 and TRBJ2-5, with 8 bases that match TRBD1. Germline-derived CDR1 and CDR2 are LNHDA and SQIVND (reference sequence). The CDR3 totals 16 residues. V lost 3 bases, J lost 4 bases, and 10 bases stayed unmatched. The CDR3 is CASSIDRGTQRETQYF. Incomplete CDR3 DNA: TGTGCCAGTAGTATTGACAGGGGCACCCAGAGAGAGACC.

Ten or more counts support this clone. The read finishes 3 residues shy of the CDR3 end, and the germline J gene is used to complete it. The J gene is TRBJ2-5, the V gene TRBV6-1, with TRBD1 matching over 8 bases. This CDR3 is built from 14 residues. The J segment lost 5 bases and the V segment lost 4 bases, leaving 6 bases of the junction unmatched. From germline, CDR1 is MNHNS and CDR2 SASEGT. The CDR3 bases that were read are TGTGCCAGCAGTGCCTGGACAGGGCGGGAGACC. Protein product: CASSAWTGRET. The whole CDR3 reads CASSAWTGRETQYF.

There are a few counts of this clone. The read is 3 residues too short to cover the CDR3 end, so that end is filled in from the germline J gene. This chain links TRBV7-8 with TRBJ2-1, with TRBD2 matching 9 bases. The CDR3 is 15 residues long. CDR1 is SGHVS, CDR2 FQNEAQ, per germline. Trimming removed 5 bases from V and 7 bases from J; junction bases left unmatched: 9. Incomplete CDR3 DNA: TGTGCCAGCAGCGGAATAGGGACTAGCCCGAATGAG. Its translation: CASSGIGTSPNE. The CDR3, in full, reads CASSGIGTSPNEQFF.

A few counts support this clone. CDR3 DNA (partial): TGCAGCGTTGATGGTGCGGGGGTAGGGGAGACG. This codes for CSVDGAGVGET. The full-length CDR3 reads as CSVDGAGVGETQYF. The chain is built from TRBV29-1 and TRBJ2-3, with 7 bases fitting TRBD2. The CDR3 end lies 3 residues beyond the end of the read and is filled in from the germline J gene. Germline V gene lookup returns CDR1 SQVTM and CDR2 ANQGSEA. The CDR3 runs 14 residues.

Turning to this clone: Read data end 3 residues before the CDR3 end; the end is taken from the germline J gene. The V gene is TRBV11-3, the J gene TRBJ2-5; 9 bases align to TRBD2. The germline CDR1 and CDR2 sequences are SGHNT and YENEEA. The CDR3 consists of 15 residues. CDR3 DNA, as far as it was read: TGTGCAAGTCGCTTAGATTCGAGCGGGGGGGAGACC. It specifies CASRLDSSGGET. The whole CDR3 region reads CASRLDSSGGETQYF.

This clone has a handful of counts. The CDR3 end lies 3 residues beyond the end of the read and is filled in from the germline J gene. The chain recombines TRBV7-3 with TRBJ1-1; the D is unclear. The CDR3 runs 14 residues. V dropped 3 bases and J dropped 1 base, with 9 bases sitting between them. Germline V lookup: CDR1 SGHTA, CDR2 FQGTGA. Partial CDR3 DNA: TGTGCCAGCAGCTTCGGTAACGGGAACACTGAA. Translation gives CASSFGNGNTE. Given in full, the CDR3 is CASSFGNGNTEAFF.

This clone was seen at least ten times. Read data end 3 residues before the CDR3 end; the end is taken from the germline J gene. This chain connects TRBV7-8 to TRBJ1-4; D is possibly TRBD1 (6 bases). Germline CDR1 reads SGHVS; CDR2 reads FQNEAQ. This CDR3 region has 13 residues. The V and J ends lost 5 bases and 5 bases respectively, with 9 bases between them. The CDR3 sequence is CASSIGQNEKLFF. CDR3 DNA (partial): TGTGCCAGCAGCATCGGACAGAATGAAAAA.